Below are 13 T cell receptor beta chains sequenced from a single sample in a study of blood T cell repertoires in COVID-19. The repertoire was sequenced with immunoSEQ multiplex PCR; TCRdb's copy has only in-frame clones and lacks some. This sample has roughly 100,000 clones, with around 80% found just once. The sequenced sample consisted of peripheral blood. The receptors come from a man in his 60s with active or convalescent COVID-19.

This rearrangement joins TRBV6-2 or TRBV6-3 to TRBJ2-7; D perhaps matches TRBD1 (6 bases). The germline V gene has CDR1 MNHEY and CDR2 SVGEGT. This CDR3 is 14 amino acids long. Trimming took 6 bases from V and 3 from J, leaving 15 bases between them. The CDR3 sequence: CASSRDTGSYEQYV. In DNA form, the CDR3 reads TGTGCCAGCAGCCGTGATACAGGGAGCTACGAGCAGTACGTC.

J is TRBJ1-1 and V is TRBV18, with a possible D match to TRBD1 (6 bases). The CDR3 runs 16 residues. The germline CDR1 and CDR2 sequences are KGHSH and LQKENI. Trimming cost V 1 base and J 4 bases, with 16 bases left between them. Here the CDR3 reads CASSPQGGTSGTEAFF. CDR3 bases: TGTGCCAGCTCACCACAGGGGGGGACGAGCGGCACTGAAGCTTTCTTT.

This CDR3 reads CASSLRGGGLSDNQPQHF. CDR3 sequence (DNA): TGTGCCAGTAGTCTTCGCGGGGGTGGACTTTCAGACAATCAGCCCCAGCATTTT. The chain combines TRBV19 with TRBJ1-5, with D possibly being TRBD1 (5 bases). The CDR3 length is 18 residues. Germline V lookup: CDR1 LNHDA, CDR2 SQIVND (reference sequence). V was clipped by 5 bases and J by 3 bases, with 23 bases between them.

The CDR3 loop is CSVIVPITGELFF. CDR3 coding DNA: TGCAGCGTTATAGTACCTATCACCGGGGAGCTGTTTTTT. The chain links TRBV29-1 to TRBJ2-2, with unresolved D. CDR3 size: 13 residues. Germline lookup yields CDR1 SQVTM and CDR2 ANQGSEA. V was shortened by 5 bases and J by 4 bases, with 11 bases between the two germline ends.

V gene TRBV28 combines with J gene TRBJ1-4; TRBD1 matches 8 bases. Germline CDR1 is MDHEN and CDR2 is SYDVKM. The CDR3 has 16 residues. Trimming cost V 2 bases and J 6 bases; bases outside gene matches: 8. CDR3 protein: CASSLGGQGVYEKLFF. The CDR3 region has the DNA TGTGCCAGCAGTTTAGGAGGACAGGGAGTTTATGAAAAACTGTTTTTT.

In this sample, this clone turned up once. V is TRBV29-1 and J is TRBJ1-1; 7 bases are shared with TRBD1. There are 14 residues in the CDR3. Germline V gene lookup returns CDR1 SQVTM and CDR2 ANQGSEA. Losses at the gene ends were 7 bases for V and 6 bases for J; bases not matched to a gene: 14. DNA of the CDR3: TGCAGCGCAGAACGCGACAGGGCAGTCTCTGAAGCTTTCTTT. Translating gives CSAERDRAVSEAFF.

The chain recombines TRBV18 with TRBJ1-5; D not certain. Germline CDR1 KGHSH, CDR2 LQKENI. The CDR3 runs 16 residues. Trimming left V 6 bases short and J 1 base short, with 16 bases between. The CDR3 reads CASSPDIPGSNQPQHF. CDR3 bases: TGTGCCAGCTCTCCCGACATACCCGGCAGCAATCAGCCCCAGCATTTT.

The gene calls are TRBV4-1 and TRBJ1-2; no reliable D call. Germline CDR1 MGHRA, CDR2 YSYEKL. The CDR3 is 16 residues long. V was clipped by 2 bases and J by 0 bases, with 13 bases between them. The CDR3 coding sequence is TGCGCCAGCAGCCAATTCGGTCGGTTCGCTAACTATGGCTACACCTTC. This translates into CASSQFGRFANYGYTF.

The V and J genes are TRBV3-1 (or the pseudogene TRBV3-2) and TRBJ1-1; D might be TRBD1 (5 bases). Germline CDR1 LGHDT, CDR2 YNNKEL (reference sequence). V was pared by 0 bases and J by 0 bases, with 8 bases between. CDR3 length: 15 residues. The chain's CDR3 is CASSQDLGVNTEAFF. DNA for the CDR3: TGTGCCAGCAGCCAAGACCTAGGGGTGAACACTGAAGCTTTCTTT.

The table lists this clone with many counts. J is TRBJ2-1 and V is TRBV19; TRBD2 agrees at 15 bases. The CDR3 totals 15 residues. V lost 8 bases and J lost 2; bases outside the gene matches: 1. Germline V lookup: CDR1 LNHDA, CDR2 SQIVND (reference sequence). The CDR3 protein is CASGLAGGPYNEQFF. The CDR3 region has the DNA TGTGCCAGTGGACTAGCGGGAGGGCCCTACAATGAGCAGTTCTTC. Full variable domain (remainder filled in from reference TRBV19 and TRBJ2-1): DGGITQSPKYLFRKEGQNVTLSCEQNLNHDAMYWYRQDPGQGLRLIYYSQIVNDFQKGDIAEGYSVSREKKESFPLTVTSAQKNPTAFYLCASGLAGGPYNEQFFGPGTRLTVL.

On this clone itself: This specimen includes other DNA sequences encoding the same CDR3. The CDR3 here is CASSFQTGLAGQYF. Here the CDR3 DNA reads TGTGCCAGCAGTTTCCAAACGGGACTAGCCGGGCAGTACTTC. V is TRBV28 and J is TRBJ2-7; 9 nucleotides align to TRBD2. Germline V gene lookup returns CDR1 MDHEN and CDR2 SYDVKM. CDR3 length equals 14 residues. Trimming removed 3 bases from V and 9 bases from J; junction bases left unmatched: 9.

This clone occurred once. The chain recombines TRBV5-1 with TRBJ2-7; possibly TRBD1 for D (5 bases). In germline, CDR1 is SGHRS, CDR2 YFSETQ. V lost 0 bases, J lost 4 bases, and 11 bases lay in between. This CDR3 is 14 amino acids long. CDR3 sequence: CASSLEQALYEQYF. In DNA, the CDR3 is TGCGCCAGCAGCTTGGAACAGGCGCTTTACGAGCAGTACTTC.

The CDR3 nucleotides read TGTGCCAGTAGCGCGACAAATTCACCCCTCCACTTT. Its translation: CASSATNSPLHF. The chain carries TRBV19 and TRBJ1-6; D unclear. Germline CDR1 and CDR2: LNHDA and SQIVND (reference sequence). The V end lost 6 bases, the J end lost 7 bases, and 7 bases lay between the germline ends. This CDR3 has 12 amino acids.